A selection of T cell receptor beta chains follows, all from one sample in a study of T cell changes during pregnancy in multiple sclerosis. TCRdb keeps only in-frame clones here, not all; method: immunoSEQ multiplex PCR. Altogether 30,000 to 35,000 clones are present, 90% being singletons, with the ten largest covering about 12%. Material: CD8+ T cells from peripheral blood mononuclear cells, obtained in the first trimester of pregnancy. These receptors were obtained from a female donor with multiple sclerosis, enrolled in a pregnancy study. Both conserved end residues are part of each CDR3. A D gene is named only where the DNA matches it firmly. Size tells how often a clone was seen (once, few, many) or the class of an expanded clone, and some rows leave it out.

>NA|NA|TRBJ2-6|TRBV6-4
TGTGCCAGCAGCCAAGGACAGCTCTCTGGGGCCAACGTCCTGACTTTC
CASSQGQLSGANVLTF
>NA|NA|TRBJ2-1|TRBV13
TGTGCCAGCAGCACCCGACAGGCCTCGGGGGAGCAGTTCTTC
CASSTRQASGEQFF
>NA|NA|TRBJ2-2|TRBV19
TGTGCCAGTAGACTAGCAGTGAACACCGGGGAGCTGTTTTTT
CASRLAVNTGELFF
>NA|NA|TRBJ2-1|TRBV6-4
TGTGCCAGCAGTGACGGGAGCCGTCCGACGTACAATGAGCAGTTCTTC
CASSDGSRPTYNEQFF
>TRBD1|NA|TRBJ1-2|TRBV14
TGTGCCAGCAGCTCAACAGGGGGAGGCTATGGCTACACCTTC
CASSSTGGGYGYTF
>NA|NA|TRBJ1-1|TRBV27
TGTGCCAGCACCACCCCAAACCAGGCAGAAGCTTTCTTT
CASTTPNQAEAFF
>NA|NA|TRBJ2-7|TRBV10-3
TGTGCCATCAGTGAGTCGACTAGGCTAGTGATGAACGAGCAGTACTTC
CAISESTRLVMNEQYF
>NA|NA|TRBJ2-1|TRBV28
TGTGCCAGCAGTGGGGAGTCCTACAATGAGCAGTTCTTC
CASSGESYNEQFF
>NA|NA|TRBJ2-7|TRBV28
TGTGCCAGTGAGCCGGGGATAAACCCTTCCGAGCAGTACTTC
CASEPGINPSEQYF
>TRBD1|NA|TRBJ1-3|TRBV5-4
TGTGCCAGCAGCTCACAGGGGGCAACTGGAAACACCATATATTTT
CASSSQGATGNTIYF
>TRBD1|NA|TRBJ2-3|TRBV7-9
TGTGCCAGCAGCTCCCGGGACAGGGGGATAGATACGCAGTATTTT
CASSSRDRGIDTQYF
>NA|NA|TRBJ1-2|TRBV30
TGTGCCTCCTTGACAGGCTCTGGCTACACCTTC
CASLTGSGYTF
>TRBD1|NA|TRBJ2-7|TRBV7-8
TGTGCCAGCAGCTTGACAGGGGGTCACTACGAGCAGTACTTC
CASSLTGGHYEQYF
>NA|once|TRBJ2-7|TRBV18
TGTGCCAGCTCACCGAGCGCCAGAGGGTCCTACGAGCAGTACTTC
CASSPSARGSYEQYF
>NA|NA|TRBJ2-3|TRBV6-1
TGTGCCAGCAGTGAAGCTCCCCCAGGCACTAGCACAGATACGCAGTATTTT
CASSEAPPGTSTDTQYF
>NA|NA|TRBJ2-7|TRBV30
TGTGCCTGGAGGCCGACGGGATCCTACGAGCAGTACTTC
CAWRPTGSYEQYF
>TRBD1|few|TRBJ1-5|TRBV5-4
TGTGCCAGCAGCTTGGACGGACAGGGGGTTCAGCCCCAGCATTTT
CASSLDGQGVQPQHF
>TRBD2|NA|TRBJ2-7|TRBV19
TGTGCCAGTAGTCCGACTAGCGGGAGGATCCACGAGCAGTACTTC
CASSPTSGRIHEQYF
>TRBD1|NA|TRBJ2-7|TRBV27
TGTGCCAGCAGTAACCTACGGCGACAGGGTGCCTACGAGCAGTACTTC
CASSNLRRQGAYEQYF
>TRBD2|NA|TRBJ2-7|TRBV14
TGTGCCAGCAGCCCAAGACTAGCACGAACGTTCCCCCCCGAGCAGTACTTC
CASSPRLARTFPPEQYF
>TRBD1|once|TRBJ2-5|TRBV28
TGTGCCAGCAGTTTACCCGCGGGACAGGGGTTGGGTGAGACCCAGTACTTC
CASSLPAGQGLGETQYF
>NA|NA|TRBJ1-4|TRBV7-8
TGTGCCAGCAGCTTTCTGCTTACAGGGAATGATGAAAAACTGTTTTTT
CASSFLLTGNDEKLFF
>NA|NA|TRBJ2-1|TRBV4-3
TGCGCCAGCAGTCTGGACAGTGACGATGAGCAGTTCTTC
CASSLDSDDEQFF
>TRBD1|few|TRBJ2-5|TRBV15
TGTGCCACCAGCAGAGGAGAGGGGACAGGGACTGAGACCCAGTACTTC
CATSRGEGTGTETQYF
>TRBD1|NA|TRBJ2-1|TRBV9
TGTGCCAGTACACCCCGGGTGGGACAGGGGGCCAATGAGCAGTTCTTC
CASTPRVGQGANEQFF
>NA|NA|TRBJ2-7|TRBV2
TGTGCCAGCAGGGAGTCCTACGAGCAGTACTTC
CASRESYEQYF
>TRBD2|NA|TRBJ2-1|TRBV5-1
TGCGCCAGCAGCTCTGGGACTAGCGGCGCCGATGAGCAGTTCTTC
CASSSGTSGADEQFF
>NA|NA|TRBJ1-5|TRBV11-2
TGTGCCAGCAGCTTGCCGGGGGATCAGCCCCAGCATTTT
CASSLPGDQPQHF
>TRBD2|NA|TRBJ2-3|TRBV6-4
TGTGCCAGCAGTGAATCAGCGGGAGAGGCAGATACGCAGTATTTT
CASSESAGEADTQYF
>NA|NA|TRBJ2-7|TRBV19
TGTGCCAGTAGTGCACAGGGCTACGAGCAGTACTTC
CASSAQGYEQYF
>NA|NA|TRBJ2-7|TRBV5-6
TGTGCCAGCAGCTCCTACAGGGTTTCCTACGAGCAGTACTTC
CASSSYRVSYEQYF
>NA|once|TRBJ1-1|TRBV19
TGTGCCAGTAGCCAACAGGGATTGAACACTGAAGCTTTCTTT
CASSQQGLNTEAFF
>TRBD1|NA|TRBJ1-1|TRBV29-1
TGCAGCGTTCCTAGGACAGGGGCAATGAACACTGAAGCTTTCTTT
CSVPRTGAMNTEAFF
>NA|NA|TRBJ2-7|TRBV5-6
TGTGCCAGCAGCTTAGGGGGTCCAAACGAGCAGTACTTC
CASSLGGPNEQYF
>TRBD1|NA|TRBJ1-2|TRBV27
TGTGCCAGCAGTCCGACAGGGTTCAACTATGGCTACACCTTC
CASSPTGFNYGYTF
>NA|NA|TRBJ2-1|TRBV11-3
TGTGCCAGCAGCCCCGACAGGTCCTCCTACAATGAGCAGTTCTTC
CASSPDRSSYNEQFF
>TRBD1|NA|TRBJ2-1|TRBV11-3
TGTGCCAGCAGCACCGACAGGGCCGAGGGATACAATGAGCAGTTCTTC
CASSTDRAEGYNEQFF
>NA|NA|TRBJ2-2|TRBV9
TGTGCCAGCAGCGCCCCTACGAACACCGGGGAGCTGTTTTTT
CASSAPTNTGELFF